One and the same sample provided the 14 T cell receptor beta chains below, sequenced in a study of T cells and copy number aberrations in small-cell lung cancer. Some clones are missing from TCRdb's copy, which holds only in-frame ones; the method was immunoSEQ multiplex PCR. The data show more than 5,000 clones, with around 69% seen just once and around 8.7% held by the top ten. Sequenced sample: tumor tissue. All receptors derive from a man over 45 with small cell lung cancer.

This clone has just a few counts. The V call is TRBV19, the J call TRBJ1-5; D unclear. V was trimmed by 10 bases and J by 3 bases, leaving 16 bases between them. This CDR3 region has 14 residues. CDR1 and CDR2 from the germline V gene are LNHDA and SQIVND (reference sequence). Here the CDR3 reads CATKPSFFNQPQHF. The CDR3 DNA sequence: TGTGCCACCAAACCATCCTTCTTCAATCAGCCCCAGCATTTT.

The chain employs TRBV10-2 and TRBJ1-2, with D hard to call. Trimming left V 3 bases short and J 6 bases short, with 5 bases between. The CDR3 consists of 11 residues. Germline assignment: CDR1 WSHSY and CDR2 SAAADI. The CDR3 bases are TGCGCCAGCAGTGATTCTGATGGCTACACCTTC. This gives the protein CASSDSDGYTF.

The chain carries TRBV29-1 and TRBJ2-1; D unclear. The CDR3 consists of 14 residues. The germline CDR1 and CDR2 sequences are SQVTM and ANQGSEA. V was pared by 4 bases and J by 3 bases, with 13 bases between. The CDR3 loop is CSVVKGLLYNEQFF. CDR3 coding DNA: TGCAGCGTTGTAAAGGGCCTACTCTACAATGAGCAGTTCTTC.

The chain couples TRBV15 to TRBJ2-7; D is uncertain. In germline, CDR1 is LNHNV, CDR2 YYDKDF (reference sequence). The V and J ends lost 2 bases and 2 bases respectively, with 13 bases between them. The CDR3 has 15 amino acids. CDR3 DNA: TGTGCCACCAGCAGACTCGACTCTTCCACCTACGAGCAGTACTTC. Amino acids: CATSRLDSSTYEQYF.

This clone was detected a few times. This chain uses TRBV18 with TRBJ2-5; 10 bases fit TRBD1. Germline V gives CDR1 KGHSH, CDR2 LQKENI. The CDR3 spans 15 residues. V lost 3 bases to trimming and J lost 4 bases; unmatched junction nucleotides: 5. This CDR3 reads CASSPGTGDRETQYF. As DNA, the CDR3 is TGTGCCAGCTCACCGGGGACAGGGGATAGAGAGACCCAGTACTTC.

CDR3 protein: CASNTQGRNIQYF. CDR3 DNA: TGTGCCAGCAACACGCAGGGTAGGAACATTCAGTACTTC. The chain carries TRBV28 and TRBJ2-4, with a tentative D call TRBD1 (5 bases). This CDR3 spans 13 amino acids. With 7 bases removed from V and 7 bases from J, the gap between germline ends came to 14 bases. The germline V gene encodes CDR1 MDHEN and CDR2 SYDVKM.

This sequence joins TRBV6-1 and TRBJ1-4; D is ambiguous. CDR1 and CDR2 (germline): MNHNS, SASEGT. This CDR3 contains 13 residues. V was trimmed by 3 bases and J by 4 bases, leaving 6 bases between them. CDR3 in amino acids: CASSERINEKLFF. The CDR3 coding sequence is TGTGCCAGCAGTGAGCGGATTAATGAAAAACTGTTTTTT.

The V call is TRBV6-1, the J call TRBJ1-2, with D possibly TRBD1 on 6 matching bases. V lost 5 bases and J 6 bases, leaving 13 bases between the germline ends. The CDR3 spans 13 residues. Germline CDR1 and CDR2: MNHNS and SASEGT. The CDR3 reads CASSYGTKDGYTF. The CDR3 DNA sequence: TGTGCCAGCAGTTATGGGACAAAGGATGGCTACACCTTC.

The V gene is TRBV13, the J gene TRBJ2-1, with D maybe TRBD2 (6 bases). V lost 5 bases and J 5 bases, leaving 13 bases between the germline ends. In germline, CDR1 is PRHDT, CDR2 FYEKMQ (reference sequence). This CDR3 region has 14 residues. CDR3 in DNA: TGTGCCAGCAGCCTGCTAGCGAGGAACAATGAGCAGTTCTTC. Translating it yields CASSLLARNNEQFF.

By share, this clone counts as medium-sized. V gene TRBV5-6 combines with J gene TRBJ2-2, with TRBD2 matching over 9 bases. The germline CDR1 and CDR2 sequences are SGHDT and YYEEEE. V shed 2 bases, J shed 6 bases, and the junction held 2 bases outside the gene matches. The CDR3 runs 14 residues. DNA for the CDR3: TGTGCCAGCAGCTTCGTAGCGGGAGCCGGGGAGCTGTTTTTT. It translates to CASSFVAGAGELFF.

V and J are TRBV2 and TRBJ2-2; possibly TRBD1 for D (5 bases). V lost 2 bases, J lost 5 bases, and 9 bases lay in between. Germline values: CDR1 SNHLY, CDR2 FYNNEI. CDR3 length: 14 residues. CDR3 sequence (DNA): TGTGCCAGCAGTGAACAGGGTGGTACCGGGGAGCTGTTTTTT. Protein product: CASSEQGGTGELFF.

V and J are TRBV7-8 and TRBJ2-4, with D tentatively TRBD1 (6 bases). This CDR3 spans 17 amino acids. Germline CDR1 reads SGHVS; CDR2 reads FQNEAQ. The germline V and J ends were trimmed by 3 bases and 1 base, with 16 bases remaining between them. CDR3 region: CASSLRVDSSAKNIQYF. The CDR3 nucleotides read TGTGCCAGCAGCTTGCGGGTGGACAGTTCGGCCAAAAACATTCAGTACTTC.

The table lists this clone with a few counts. The rearrangement joins TRBV4-2 to TRBJ2-1; D call uncertain. The CDR3 length is 13 residues. Germline V lookup: CDR1 LGHNA, CDR2 YNFKEQ. V lost 1 base and J 8 bases, leaving 9 bases between the germline ends. CDR3 sequence reads: CASSQGTRDEQFF. The CDR3 region has the DNA TGTGCCAGCAGCCAAGGTACTCGGGATGAGCAGTTCTTC.

The chain recombines TRBV6-5 with TRBJ1-3; 8 bases line up with TRBD1. Per germline, CDR1 MNHEY and CDR2 SVGAGI. This CDR3 contains 14 residues. The V and J ends lost 8 bases and 4 bases, in that order; junction bases with no gene match: 7. The CDR3 spells CASRPGTGGNTIYF. CDR3 in DNA: TGTGCCAGCCGACCCGGGACAGGCGGAAACACCATATATTTT.